A selection of T cell receptor beta chains follows, all from one sample in a study of preoperative IRX-2 immunotherapy in early breast cancer. Using immunoSEQ multiplex PCR, the repertoire was profiled, and TCRdb retains in-frame clones only, with some absent. Here the sample spans under 40,000 clones, nearly 95% being singletons. Sample acquisition took place from a patient treated with IRX-2 immunotherapy. These receptors came from a human donor with breast cancer. Each CDR3 is given with its conserved first and last residue. The D gene is left open where the match is weak. A row's size may be missing; if present it is once, few, many or a size class.

TRBV9,TRBJ1-3,.,.,TGTGCCAGCAAAGGGGGAAACACCATATATTTT,CASKGGNTIYF
TRBV29-1,TRBJ1-1,.,.,TGCAGCGTCTTCCCGAGGGCTTTCTTT,CSVFPRAFF
TRBV9,TRBJ2-5,TRBD2,once,TGTGCCAGCAGCGTAGGGTCCAGCGGGGTCGGAGAGACCCAGTACTTC,CASSVGSSGVGETQYF
TRBV5-1,TRBJ2-3,TRBD2,.,TGCGCCAGCAGAAGCGGGGGAACCACAGATACGCAGTATTTT,CASRSGGTTDTQYF
TRBV28,TRBJ2-2,TRBD1,.,TGTGCCAGCAGAACGGACAGGACCGGGGAGCTGTTTTTT,CASRTDRTGELFF
TRBV15,TRBJ2-2,.,.,TGTGCCACCAGCCCGAACACCGGGGAGCTGTTTTTT,CATSPNTGELFF
TRBV15,TRBJ2-1,.,.,TGTGCCACCAGCAGAGACGACAGGGAGGTCTTC,CATSRDDREVF
TRBV3-1/TRBV3-2,TRBJ2-7,.,few,TGTGCCAGCCCATACGAGCAGTACTTC,CASPYEQYF
TRBV4-3,TRBJ2-1,.,.,TGCGCCAGCAGCCAAGAGTCCGCCTTTTACACAGGGTACAATGAGCAGTTCTTC,CASSQESAFYTGYNEQFF
TRBV7-2,TRBJ2-7,.,.,TGTGCCAGCAGCTTAGCGGTGGCCAGCCCCTACGAGCAGTACTTC,CASSLAVASPYEQYF
TRBV2,TRBJ1-2,.,.,TGTGCCAGCAGTGAAGCGCTTCGGGGAGACTATGGCTACACCTTC,CASSEALRGDYGYTF
TRBV9,TRBJ1-3,.,.,TGTGCCAGCAGCCCCGGAAACACCATATATTTT,CASSPGNTIYF